This T cell receptor (beta chain) stems from a study of cytomegalovirus exposure and HLA in healthy donors. The CDR3 consists of 15 residues. CDR1 and CDR2 (germline): SGHTA, FQGTGA. V gave up 1 base and J gave up 7 bases; unmatched junction bases: 5. The PCR contained 60 Vbeta and 13 Jbeta primers. As processed by the authors: About 10 million shared chains were among approximately 80 million unique TCR beta chains counted in a later analysis. Data came from immunoSEQ multiplex PCR; TCRdb stores just in-frame clones and leaves some out. For V, J and clone size, that table is used; D and trimming come from the DNA. This table holds 85,000 to 130,000 clones, under 80% found once. Comments on this clone: The antigen is not known.

Study observations and caveats: V segments that were indistinguishable, TRBV6-2 and TRBV6-3 among them, were omitted from analysis. Presence/absence analyses rested on an assumption that sequencing depth was roughly uniform across donors.

This sequence joins TRBV7-3 and TRBJ2-1, with 9 bases lining up with TRBD1. The TCR was taken from a man in his 60s in good health and CMV-seronegative. Sequencing was done on a sample of PBMCs. This chain's CDR3 is CASSLSRDRVNEQFF. CDR3 DNA: TGTGCCAGCAGCTTAAGTCGGGACAGGGTTAATGAGCAGTTCTTC.